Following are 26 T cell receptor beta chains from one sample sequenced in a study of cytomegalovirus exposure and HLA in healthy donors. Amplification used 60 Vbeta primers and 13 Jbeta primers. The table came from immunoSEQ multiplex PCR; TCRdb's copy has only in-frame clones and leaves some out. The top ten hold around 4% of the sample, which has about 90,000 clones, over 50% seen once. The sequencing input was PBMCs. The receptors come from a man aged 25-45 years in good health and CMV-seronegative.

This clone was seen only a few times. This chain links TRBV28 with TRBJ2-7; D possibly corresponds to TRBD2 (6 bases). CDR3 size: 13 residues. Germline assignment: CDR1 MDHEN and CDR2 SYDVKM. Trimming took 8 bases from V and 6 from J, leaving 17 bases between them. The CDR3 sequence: CASLTYQGGEQYF. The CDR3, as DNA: TGTGCCAGCCTAACGTACCAGGGAGGCGAGCAGTACTTC.

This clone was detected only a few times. CDR3 in DNA: TGCGCCAGCAGCCAGGACAAGCCCCACAACACTGAAGCTTTCTTT. It yields the protein CASSQDKPHNTEAFF. The V call is TRBV5-1, the J call TRBJ1-1; maybe TRBD1 (5 bases). The CDR3 consists of 15 residues. V lost 4 bases to trimming and J lost 2 bases, with 15 bases between them. CDR1 is SGHRS, CDR2 YFSETQ, per germline.

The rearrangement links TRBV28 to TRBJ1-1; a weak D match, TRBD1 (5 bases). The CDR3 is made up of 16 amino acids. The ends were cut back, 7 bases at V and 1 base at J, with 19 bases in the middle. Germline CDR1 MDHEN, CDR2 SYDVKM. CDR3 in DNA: TGTGCCAGCACCATAGCGGGGGTACAGAAGAACACTGAAGCTTTCTTT. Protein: CASTIAGVQKNTEAFF.

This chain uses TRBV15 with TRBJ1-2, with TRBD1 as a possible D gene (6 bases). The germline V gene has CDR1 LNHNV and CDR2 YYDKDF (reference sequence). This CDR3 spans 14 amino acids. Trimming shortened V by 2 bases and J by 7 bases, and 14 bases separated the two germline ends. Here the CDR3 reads CATSRTASGAGYTF. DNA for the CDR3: TGTGCCACCAGCAGAACAGCGTCAGGGGCTGGCTACACCTTC.

CDR3 sequence reads: CACLSGSYEQYF. The CDR3 DNA is TGTGCCTGTCTTAGCGGGAGCTACGAGCAGTACTTC. The rearrangement joins TRBV30 to TRBJ2-7; 9 positions agree with TRBD2. Trimming at V came to 6 bases and at J to 3 bases, leaving 3 bases not matched to a gene. Germline values: CDR1 GTSNPN, CDR2 SVGIG (reference sequence). This CDR3 spans 12 amino acids.

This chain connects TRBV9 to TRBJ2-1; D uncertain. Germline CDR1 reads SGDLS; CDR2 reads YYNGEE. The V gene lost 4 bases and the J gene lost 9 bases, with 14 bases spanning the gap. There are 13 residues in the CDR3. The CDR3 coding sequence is TGTGCCAGCAGCCCCCGGAGCGCCGGTGAGCAGTTCTTC. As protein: CASSPRSAGEQFF.

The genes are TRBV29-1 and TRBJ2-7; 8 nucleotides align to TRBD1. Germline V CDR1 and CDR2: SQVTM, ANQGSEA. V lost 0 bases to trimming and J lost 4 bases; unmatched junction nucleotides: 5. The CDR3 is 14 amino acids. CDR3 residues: CSVEEGRGRYEQYF. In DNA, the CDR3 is TGCAGCGTTGAAGAGGGCAGGGGGCGATACGAGCAGTACTTC.

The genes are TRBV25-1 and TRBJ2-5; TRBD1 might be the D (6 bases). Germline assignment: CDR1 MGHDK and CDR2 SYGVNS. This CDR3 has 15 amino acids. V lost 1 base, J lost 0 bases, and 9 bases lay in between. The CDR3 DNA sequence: TGTGCCAGCAGTGAATTGGGACAAGACCAAGAGACCCAGTACTTC. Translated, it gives CASSELGQDQETQYF.

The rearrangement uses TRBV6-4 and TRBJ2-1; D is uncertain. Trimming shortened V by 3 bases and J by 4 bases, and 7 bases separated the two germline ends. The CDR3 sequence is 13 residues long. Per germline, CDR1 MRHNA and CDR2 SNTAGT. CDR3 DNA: TGTGCCAGCAGTGAACGAGGTTACAATGAGCAGTTCTTC. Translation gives CASSERGYNEQFF.

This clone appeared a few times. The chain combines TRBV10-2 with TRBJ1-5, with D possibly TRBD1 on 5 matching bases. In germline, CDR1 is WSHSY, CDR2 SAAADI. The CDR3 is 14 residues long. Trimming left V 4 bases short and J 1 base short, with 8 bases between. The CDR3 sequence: CASSGQTSNQPQHF. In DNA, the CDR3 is TGCGCCAGCAGTGGACAGACGAGCAATCAGCCCCAGCATTTT.

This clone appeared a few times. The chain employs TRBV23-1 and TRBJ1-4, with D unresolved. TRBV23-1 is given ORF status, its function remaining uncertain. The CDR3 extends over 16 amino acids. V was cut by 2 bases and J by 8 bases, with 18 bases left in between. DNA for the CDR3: TGCGCCAGCAGTCAAATTGGAACGACACGAAAGGAAAAACTGTTTTTT. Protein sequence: CASSQIGTTRKEKLFF.

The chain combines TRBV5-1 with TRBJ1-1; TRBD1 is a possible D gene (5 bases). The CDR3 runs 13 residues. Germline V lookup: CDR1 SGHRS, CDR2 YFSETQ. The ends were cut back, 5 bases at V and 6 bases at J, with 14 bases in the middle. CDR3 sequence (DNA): TGCGCCAGCAGTGCCGGGGGTCTTCCTGAAGCTTTCTTT. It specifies CASSAGGLPEAFF.

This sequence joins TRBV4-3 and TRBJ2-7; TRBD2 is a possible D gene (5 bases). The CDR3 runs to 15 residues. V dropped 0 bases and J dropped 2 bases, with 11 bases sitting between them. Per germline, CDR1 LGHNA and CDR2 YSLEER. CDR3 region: CASSQDLGSAYEQYF. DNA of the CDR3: TGCGCCAGCAGCCAAGATCTCGGTAGCGCCTACGAGCAGTACTTC.

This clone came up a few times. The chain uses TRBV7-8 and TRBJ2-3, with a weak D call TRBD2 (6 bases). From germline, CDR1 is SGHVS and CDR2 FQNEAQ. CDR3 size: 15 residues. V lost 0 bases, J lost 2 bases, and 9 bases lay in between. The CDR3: CASSLAGGVTDTQYF. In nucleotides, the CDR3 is TGTGCCAGCAGCTTAGCCGGAGGGGTCACAGATACGCAGTATTTT.

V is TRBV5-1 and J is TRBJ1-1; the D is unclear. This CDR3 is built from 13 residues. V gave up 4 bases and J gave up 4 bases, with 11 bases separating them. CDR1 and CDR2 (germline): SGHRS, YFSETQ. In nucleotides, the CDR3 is TGCGCCAGCAGCGCGTTGACGGGCACTGAAGCTTTCTTT. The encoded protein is CASSALTGTEAFF.

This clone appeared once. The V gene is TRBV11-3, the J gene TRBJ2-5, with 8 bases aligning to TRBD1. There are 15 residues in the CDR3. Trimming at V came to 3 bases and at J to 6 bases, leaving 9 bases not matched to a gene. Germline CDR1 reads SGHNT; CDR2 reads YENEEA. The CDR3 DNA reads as TGTGCCAGCAGCTTCACAGGGGGTAGCGCACAGACCCAGTACTTC. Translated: CASSFTGGSAQTQYF.

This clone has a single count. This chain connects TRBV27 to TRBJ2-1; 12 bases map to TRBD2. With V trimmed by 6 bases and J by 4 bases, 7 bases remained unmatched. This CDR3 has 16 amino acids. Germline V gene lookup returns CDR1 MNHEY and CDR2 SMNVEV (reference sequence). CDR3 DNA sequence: TGTGCCAGCAGCCTAATGACTAGCGGGGGATACAATGAGCAGTTCTTC. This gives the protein CASSLMTSGGYNEQFF.

CDR3 residues: CASSLIASGGDGYTF. The CDR3 nucleotides are TGTGCCAGCAGTTTAATTGCTTCAGGGGGCGACGGCTACACCTTC. The chain employs TRBV28 and TRBJ1-2; 8 nucleotides match TRBD1. Germline CDR1 reads MDHEN; CDR2 reads SYDVKM. Trimming removed 2 bases from V and 8 bases from J; junction bases left unmatched: 10. The CDR3 loop spans 15 amino acids.

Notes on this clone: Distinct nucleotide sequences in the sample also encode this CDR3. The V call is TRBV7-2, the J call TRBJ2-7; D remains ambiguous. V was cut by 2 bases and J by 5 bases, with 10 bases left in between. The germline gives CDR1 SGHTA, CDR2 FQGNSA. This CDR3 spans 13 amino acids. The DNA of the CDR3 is TGTGCCAGCAGCTTACAGTTTTCTGACGAGCAGTACTTC. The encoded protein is CASSLQFSDEQYF.

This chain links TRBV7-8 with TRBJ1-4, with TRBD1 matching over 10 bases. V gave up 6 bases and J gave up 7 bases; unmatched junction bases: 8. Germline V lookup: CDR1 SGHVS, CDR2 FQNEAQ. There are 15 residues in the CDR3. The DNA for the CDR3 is TGTGCCAGCAGTATTCGACAGGGGGCCTCTGAAAAACTGTTTTTT. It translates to CASSIRQGASEKLFF.

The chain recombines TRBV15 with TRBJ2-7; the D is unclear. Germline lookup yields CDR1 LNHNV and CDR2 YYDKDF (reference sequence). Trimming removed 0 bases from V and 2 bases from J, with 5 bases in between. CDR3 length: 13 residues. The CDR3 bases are TGTGCCACCAGCAGAGACCCCACCTACGAGCAGTACTTC. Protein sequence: CATSRDPTYEQYF.

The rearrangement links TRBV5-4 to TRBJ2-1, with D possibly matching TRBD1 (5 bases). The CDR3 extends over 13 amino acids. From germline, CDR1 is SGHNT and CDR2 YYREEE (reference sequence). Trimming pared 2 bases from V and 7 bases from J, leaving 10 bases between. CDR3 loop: CASSLTNRNEQFF. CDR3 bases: TGTGCCAGCAGCTTAACTAACAGGAATGAGCAGTTCTTC.

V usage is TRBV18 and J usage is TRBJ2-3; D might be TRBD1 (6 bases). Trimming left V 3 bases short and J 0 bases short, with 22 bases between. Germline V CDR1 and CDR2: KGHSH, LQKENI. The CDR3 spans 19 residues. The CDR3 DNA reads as TGTGCCAGCTCACCTCGGGCAGCGGAAAGGGGGTATAGCACAGATACGCAGTATTTT. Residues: CASSPRAAERGYSTDTQYF.

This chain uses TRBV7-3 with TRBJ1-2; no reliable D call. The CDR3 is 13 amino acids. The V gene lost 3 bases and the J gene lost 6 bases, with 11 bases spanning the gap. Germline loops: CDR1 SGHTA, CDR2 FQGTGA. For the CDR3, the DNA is TGTGCCAGCAGCTTCGGGATGGTGGATGGCTACACCTTC. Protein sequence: CASSFGMVDGYTF.

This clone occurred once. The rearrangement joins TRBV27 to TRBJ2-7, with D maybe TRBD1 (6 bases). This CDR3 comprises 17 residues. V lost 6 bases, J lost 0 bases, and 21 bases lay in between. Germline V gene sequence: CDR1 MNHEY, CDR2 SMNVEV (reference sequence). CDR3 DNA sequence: TGTGCCAGCAGCGTAACACCCGGACAGTTAAGCTCCTACGAGCAGTACTTC. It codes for CASSVTPGQLSSYEQYF.

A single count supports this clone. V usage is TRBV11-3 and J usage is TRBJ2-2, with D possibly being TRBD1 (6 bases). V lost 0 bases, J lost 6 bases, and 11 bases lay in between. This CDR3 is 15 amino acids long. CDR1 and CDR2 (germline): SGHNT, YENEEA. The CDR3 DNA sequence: TGTGCCAGCAGCTTAGATGTGGCAGGGGCCGGGGAGCTGTTTTTT. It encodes CASSLDVAGAGELFF.